This passage covers 11 T cell receptor beta chains from one sample sequenced in a study of T cell responses to AZD1222 COVID-19 vaccine. Produced via immunoSEQ multiplex PCR; TCRdb's table is partial and in-frame only. The table lists around 130,000 clones, 80% to 90% of them singletons, with approximately 9.8% in the top ten. The source was peripheral blood, collected 28 days after the second AZD1222 dose. Source of these receptors: an adult who received the AZD1222 COVID-19 vaccine.

The chain has TRBV23-1 and TRBJ2-4; D ambiguous. TRBV23-1 has ORF status, its function being uncertain. The V end was cut by 10 bases, the J end by 0 bases, with 13 bases between. The CDR3 runs 14 residues. Here the CDR3 DNA reads TGCGCCATCCACCGGCGCCTAGCCAAAAACATTCAGTACTTC. As protein: CAIHRRLAKNIQYF.

This clone is a singleton in its sample. The J gene is TRBJ1-2, the V gene TRBV6-1; unclear D gene. Trimming took 1 base from V and 2 from J, leaving 5 bases between them. The CDR3 length is 13 residues. From germline, CDR1 is MNHNS and CDR2 SASEGT. The CDR3 DNA reads TGTGCCAGCAGTGAAGGGGAAAACTATGGCTACACCTTC. Translating it yields CASSEGENYGYTF.

The V and J genes are TRBV6-5 and TRBJ1-5; D unclear. CDR3 length equals 14 residues. Germline V gene data show CDR1 as MNHEY and CDR2 as SVGAGI. Trimming removed 8 bases from V and 2 bases from J, with 13 bases in between. CDR3 in amino acids: CASDTLLGNQPQHF. The CDR3 region has the DNA TGTGCCAGCGATACCCTCCTTGGCAATCAGCCCCAGCATTTT.

The chain is built from TRBV30 and TRBJ2-3, with D possibly being TRBD1 (6 bases). The CDR3 extends over 11 amino acids. The germline V gene has CDR1 GTSNPN and CDR2 SVGIG (reference sequence). V was trimmed by 5 bases and J by 8 bases, leaving 11 bases between them. The CDR3 coding sequence is TGTGCCTGGGATGAGGGGGTTACGCAGTATTTT. Protein sequence: CAWDEGVTQYF.

The chain is built from TRBV5-1 and TRBJ1-2; D remains ambiguous. The CDR3 runs 13 residues. Germline V lookup: CDR1 SGHRS, CDR2 YFSETQ. The V end was cut by 0 bases, the J end by 1 base, with 4 bases between. CDR3 protein: CASSLANNYGYTF. CDR3 coding DNA: TGCGCCAGCAGCTTGGCGAATAACTATGGCTACACCTTC.

V gene TRBV19 combines with J gene TRBJ2-6, with unresolved D. There are 17 residues in the CDR3. Germline V gene data show CDR1 as LNHDA and CDR2 as SQIVND (reference sequence). Trimming removed 5 bases from V and 2 bases from J, with 16 bases in between. The CDR3 DNA sequence: TGTGCCAGTAGTGGCCCTATTTTCATAGCTGGGGCCAACGTCCTGACTTTC. Amino acid sequence: CASSGPIFIAGANVLTF.

In DNA form, the CDR3 reads TGTGCCAGCAGCTTAGGGAGCGGGAGGGCCGTCGCGCAGTTCTTC. It translates to CASSLGSGRAVAQFF. The chain has TRBV7-9 and TRBJ2-1, with 10 bases identical to TRBD2. The CDR3 contains 15 residues. V lost 1 base to trimming and J lost 12 bases; unmatched junction nucleotides: 9. Germline loops: CDR1 SEHNR, CDR2 FQNEAQ (reference sequence).

The chain uses TRBV10-3 and TRBJ2-6, with 11 bases identical to TRBD1. V shed 7 bases, J shed 2 bases, and the junction held 7 bases outside the gene matches. The CDR3 covers 17 residues. CDR1 is ENHRY, CDR2 SYGVKD, per germline. CDR3 sequence reads: CAINGQGASAGANVLTF. The CDR3 region has the DNA TGTGCCATCAATGGACAGGGGGCCTCAGCTGGGGCCAACGTCCTGACTTTC.

The chain has TRBV29-1 and TRBJ2-1; perhaps TRBD1 as D (6 bases). This CDR3 comprises 11 residues. Germline lookup yields CDR1 SQVTM and CDR2 ANQGSEA. The V end lost 7 bases, the J end lost 8 bases, and 12 bases lay between the germline ends. The CDR3: CSGGPWHEQFF. CDR3 in DNA: TGCAGCGGGGGGCCTTGGCATGAGCAGTTCTTC.

J is TRBJ2-2 and V is TRBV5-4; TRBD2 matches at 10 bases. Per the germline V gene, CDR1 is SGHNT and CDR2 is YYREEE (reference sequence). Losses at the gene ends were 4 bases for V and 6 bases for J; bases not matched to a gene: 9. The CDR3 is 16 amino acids. The CDR3 DNA reads as TGTGCCAGCAGCCCTCCGGGACTAGCGCCCTCCGGGGAGCTGTTTTTT. Amino acids: CASSPPGLAPSGELFF.

This CDR3 reads CASSPTLDSYNEQFF. CDR3 coding DNA: TGCGCCAGCAGCCCGACTCTGGACTCCTACAATGAGCAGTTCTTC. The chain combines TRBV4-1 with TRBJ2-1, with D unclear. The CDR3 consists of 15 residues. The germline V and J ends were trimmed by 4 bases and 0 bases, with 10 bases remaining between them. Per germline, CDR1 MGHRA and CDR2 YSYEKL.